This is a list of T cell receptor beta chains from one sample in a study of prognosis after radiotherapy for stage I lung cancer. TCRdb reanalysed the multiplex PCR reads using MiXCR and keeps one entry per CDR3 protein. Of approximately 25,000 distinct CDR3 sequences in the sample, about two fifths are singletons; the top ten hold roughly 21%. The source was PBMCs, collected before or after stereotactic body radiation therapy (not recorded which). The receptors originated from a donor over 45 with non-small cell lung cancer. The CDR3 runs from the conserved cysteine through the conserved F or W. The D gene is left open where the match is weak. Part of the rows lack a size; the others show once, few, many or a class for expanded clones.

D gene,V gene,clone size,J gene,CDR3 DNA,CDR3 protein
-,TRBV12-3/TRBV12-4,-,TRBJ1-2,TGTACCAGCAGACTAGTGGGGGCCAACTATGGCTACACCTTC,CTSRLVGANYGYTF
-,TRBV20-1,many,TRBJ2-7,TGCAGTGCCCTCGAGCAGCTAAAGGTCCACGAGCAGTACTTC,CSALEQLKVHEQYF
TRBD1,TRBV20-1,few,TRBJ1-2,TGCAGTGCTAGGGATGGGGGATGGGACAGGGACGGCTACACCTTC,CSARDGGWDRDGYTF
-,TRBV9,many,TRBJ1-2,TGTGCCAGCAGCGTAGGACAGGAGCTTCGACCGAATGGCTACACCTTC,CASSVGQELRPNGYTF
TRBD1,TRBV24-1,-,TRBJ2-7,TGTGCCACCAGTGACCGGACAGGGCTCGAGCAGTACTTC,CATSDRTGLEQYF
-,TRBV7-8,-,TRBJ2-2,TGTGCCAGCAGCTTGGGCGGCGGGGCGAACACCGGGGAGCTGTTTTTT,CASSLGGGANTGELFF
-,TRBV9,many,TRBJ1-2,TGTGCCAGCAGCGTATTGGAAGGGGATGGCTACACCTTC,CASSVLEGDGYTF
TRBD1,TRBV6-2/TRBV6-3,-,TRBJ1-1,TGTGCCAGCAGTGGTACCGGGACAGAGAACACTGAAGCTTTCTTT,CASSGTGTENTEAFF
TRBD1,TRBV24-1,medium-sized,TRBJ1-2,TGTGCCACCAGTGATAGCGACAGGGAGGGGTTTGGCTACACCTTC,CATSDSDREGFGYTF
TRBD1,TRBV5-1,many,TRBJ1-1,TGCGCTAGTAACGACAGGGGGAACACTGAAGCTTTCTTT,CASNDRGNTEAFF
-,TRBV6-1,many,TRBJ2-3,TGTGCCAGCAGGCCCAGGGGAGGCACAGATACGCAGTATTTT,CASRPRGGTDTQYF
TRBD2,TRBV6-5,medium-sized,TRBJ2-7,TGTGCCAGCAGTTACACAACTAGCGGGGGGATTGGGGAGCAGTACTTC,CASSYTTSGGIGEQYF
TRBD2,TRBV9,many,TRBJ2-2,TGTGCCAGCAGCAAGGGACTAGCGGGAGGCCGATCGGTTCCCGGGGAGCTGTTTTTT,CASSKGLAGGRSVPGELFF
-,TRBV5-1,-,TRBJ1-2,TGCGCCAGCAGCTTGGGACAAAGGAGTGGCTACACCTTC,CASSLGQRSGYTF
TRBD2,TRBV20-1,many,TRBJ2-1,TGCAGTGCTGAAGTAGCGGGAGGATCGTACAATGAGCAGTTCTTC,CSAEVAGGSYNEQFF
-,TRBV7-9,-,TRBJ2-7,TGTGCCAGCAGCTCCCTAACGGGACGGCACGAGCAGTACTTC,CASSSLTGRHEQYF